The 31 T cell receptor beta chains below were found in one sample sequenced in a study of vaccination and CD4 T cells after COVID-19 (dated by TCRdb to between 2021 and 2024). The intended sense of this specimen's treatment or condition label: roughly nine-day PBMC culture with coronavirus spike peptide pools or control peptides (ViraFEST assay). Library generation was performed with PCR. Sequencing was carried out with an Illumina iSeq 100. TCR sequencing of DNA from cultured CD4+ T cells used the Oncomine TCR Beta short-read assay at the Johns Hopkins FTIC core. TCRdb cleaned the public reads at Q25 with fastp, built clones with MiXCR and kept in-frame beta chains. Each CDR3 protein appears once, grouped with its most common genes and DNA. The sample contains fewer than 20,000 distinct CDR3 sequences, roughly half of them found a single time. Of the sample, approximately 13% is held by the ten largest clones.

No antigen is known for these receptors. The specimen was CD4+ T cells from blood, cultured in vitro. Receptors originate from a human donor who had recovered from COVID-19.

The chain couples TRBV4-3 to TRBJ2-2, with TRBD2 matching 9 bases. Germline CDR1 reads LGHNA; CDR2 reads YSLEER. After removal of 4 bases from V and 1 base from J, the junction contained 1 base not matched to a gene. The CDR3 is 15 residues long. The chain's CDR3 is CASSPAGGNTGELFF. Here the CDR3 DNA reads TGCGCCAGCAGCCCAGCGGGGGGGAACACCGGGGAGCTGTTTTTT.

The J gene is TRBJ2-3, the V gene TRBV6-4, with no clear D. Germline CDR1 and CDR2: MRHNA and SNTAGT. V lost 3 bases and J lost 1, with 8 bases in between. This CDR3 has 14 amino acids. The CDR3: CASSEVPGTDTQYF. The CDR3 DNA is TGTGCCAGCAGTGAAGTTCCGGGCACAGATACGCAGTATTTT.

This clonotype was recorded only once. V gene TRBV7-6 combines with J gene TRBJ2-6, with a weak D call TRBD1 (6 bases). The germline gives CDR1 SGHVS, CDR2 FNYEAQ. The CDR3 covers 20 residues. Trimming took 2 bases from V and 0 from J, leaving 20 bases between them. CDR3: CASSLLGSRQGISGANVLTF. For the CDR3, the DNA is TGTGCCAGCAGCTTACTTGGGTCCCGCCAGGGGATCTCTGGGGCCAACGTCCTGACTTTC.

The chain joins TRBV19 to TRBJ1-1, with TRBD1 matching over 9 bases. J lost 2 bases, V lost 9 bases, and 19 bases had no gene match. The CDR3 contains 18 residues. Germline loops: CDR1 LNHDA, CDR2 SQIVND (reference sequence). The CDR3 spells CASKYRGRAANSNTEAFF. CDR3 nucleotide sequence: TGTGCCAGCAAGTACAGGGGGCGTGCGGCCAACTCCAACACTGAAGCTTTCTTT. The full variable domain, completed using reference TRBV19 and TRBJ1-1, is DGGITQSPKYLFRKEGQNVTLSCEQNLNHDAMYWYRQDPGQGLRLIYYSQIVNDFQKGDIAEGYSVSREKKESFPLTVTSAQKNPTAFYLCASKYRGRAANSNTEAFFGQGTRLTVV.

The V gene is TRBV5-5, the J gene TRBJ2-5, with 10 positions matching TRBD2. The germline gives CDR1 SGHKS, CDR2 YYEKEE (reference sequence). The ends lost 3 bases at V and 3 bases at J; junction bases unmatched: 5. The CDR3 totals 15 residues. The CDR3 here is CASSWSGLAEETQYF. The CDR3 coding sequence is TGTGCCAGCAGCTGGAGCGGACTAGCGGAAGAGACCCAGTACTTC.

The sample holds a few counts of this clonotype. The V call is TRBV24-1, the J call TRBJ1-2; 8 bases line up with TRBD1. The CDR3 extends over 14 amino acids. The V gene end was trimmed by 3 bases and the J gene end by 6 bases; junction bases not matched to a gene: 5. The germline V gene encodes CDR1 KGHDR and CDR2 SFDVKD. CDR3: CATSDGGTGDGYTF. CDR3 DNA sequence: TGTGCCACCAGTGATGGCGGGACAGGCGATGGCTACACCTTC.

The chain uses TRBV5-8 and TRBJ1-1; D ambiguous. Germline lookup yields CDR1 SGHTS and CDR2 YDEGEE. Trimming removed 3 bases at V and 1 base at J, with 10 bases between. CDR3 length: 14 residues. CDR3: CASSSLGRNTEAFF. Here the CDR3 DNA reads TGTGCCAGCAGCTCCTTAGGACGGAACACTGAAGCTTTCTTT.

The chain employs TRBV10-3 and TRBJ1-2; 8 bases are shared with TRBD1. CDR3 length equals 12 residues. V was pared by 8 bases and J by 7 bases, with 6 bases of the junction left unmatched. Germline CDR1 reads ENHRY; CDR2 reads SYGVKD. CDR3 protein: CAIGMDRAGYTF. CDR3 DNA sequence: TGTGCCATCGGGATGGACAGGGCTGGCTACACCTTC.

This clonotype was detected only once. The chain links TRBV11-2 to TRBJ1-1, with D unresolved. CDR1 is SGHAT, CDR2 FQNNGV, per germline. V lost 6 bases and J lost 0, with 8 bases in between. The CDR3 spans 13 residues. CDR3 region: CASRQILNTEAFF. CDR3 in DNA: TGTGCCAGCAGACAGATTTTGAACACTGAAGCTTTCTTT.

The chain employs TRBV6-2 or TRBV6-3 and TRBJ1-2; D not certain. V dropped 6 bases and J dropped 6 bases, with 23 bases sitting between them. In germline, CDR1 is MNHEY, CDR2 SVGEGT. The CDR3 extends over 16 amino acids. CDR3 protein: CASRGGYGQQTHGYTF. CDR3 DNA: TGTGCCAGCAGGGGAGGGTATGGCCAGCAGACGCATGGCTACACCTTC.

In its sample, this clonotype was seen once. Here the CDR3 DNA reads TGTGCCAGCAGTTTCCGGGGCAAGAACACTGAAGCTTTCTTT. Translation: CASSFRGKNTEAFF. The genes are TRBV28 and TRBJ1-1, with D possibly being TRBD1 (5 bases). V lost 3 bases, J lost 1 base, and 9 bases lay in between. Germline-derived CDR1 and CDR2 are MDHEN and SYDVKM. The CDR3 runs 14 residues.

The chain combines TRBV7-9 with TRBJ1-6, with D possibly TRBD1 on 5 matching bases. Between the trimmed V and J ends, which lost 11 bases and 6 bases, there was a span of 14 bases. Germline V gene data show CDR1 as SEHNR and CDR2 as FQNEAQ (reference sequence). The CDR3 has 13 residues. The CDR3 bases are TGTGCCTCGTCCGGGACGGTTAATTCACCCCTCCACTTT. Its protein product is CASSGTVNSPLHF. The complete variable domain, with remaining parts taken from reference TRBV7-9 and TRBJ1-6, reads DTGVSQNPRHKITKRGQNVTFRCDPISEHNRLYWYRQTLGQGPEFLTYFQNEAQLEKSRLLSDRFSAERPKGSFSTLEIQRTEQGDSAMYLCASSGTVNSPLHFGNGTRLTVT.

This chain uses TRBV20-1 with TRBJ1-2, with 9 positions matching TRBD1. Trimming took 3 bases from V and 5 from J; bases not matched to a gene: 7. Germline V gives CDR1 DFQATT, CDR2 SNEGSKA (reference sequence). The CDR3 is 14 amino acids. The CDR3 nucleotides read TGCAGTGCTAGTACGGGACAGGGAGATTATGGCTACACCTTC. Residues: CSASTGQGDYGYTF.

This rearrangement joins TRBV29-1 to TRBJ2-3, with TRBD2 matching over 7 bases. The CDR3 is made up of 10 amino acids. Looked up from germline, CDR1 is SQVTM and CDR2 is ANQGSEA. V was pared by 6 bases and J by 10 bases, with 4 bases of the junction left unmatched. DNA of the CDR3: TGCAGCGTGGCGGGGGAGGCGCAGTATTTT. Translated: CSVAGEAQYF.

The rearrangement links TRBV9 to TRBJ1-5; no clear D. The CDR3 is made up of 16 amino acids. The germline gives CDR1 SGDLS, CDR2 YYNGEE. Trimming cost V 0 bases and J 1 base, with 11 bases left between them. CDR3 sequence: CASSVVSDGSNQPQHF. In DNA, the CDR3 is TGTGCCAGCAGCGTAGTCTCGGACGGGAGCAATCAGCCCCAGCATTTT.

This clonotype was seen more than once but under ten times. The V gene is TRBV2, the J gene TRBJ2-6, with D perhaps matching TRBD1 or TRBD2 (5 bases each). This CDR3 contains 16 residues. The V gene's germline CDR1 is SNHLY and CDR2 FYNNEI. V gave up 2 bases and J gave up 0 bases, with 8 bases separating them. The CDR3 loop is CASSESGASGANVLTF. The CDR3 nucleotides are TGTGCCAGCAGTGAATCCGGGGCCTCTGGGGCCAACGTCCTGACTTTC.

The rearrangement uses TRBV30 and TRBJ1-1, with D possibly TRBD1 on 5 matching bases. CDR1 GTSNPN and CDR2 SVGIG come from the germline V gene (reference sequence). The germline V and J ends were trimmed by 8 bases and 6 bases, with 19 bases remaining between them. The CDR3 is 13 amino acids. In DNA form, the CDR3 reads TGTGCCGTTCCGGGCACGGCGGGGGCTGAAGCTTTCTTT. It yields the protein CAVPGTAGAEAFF.

In its sample, this clonotype was seen a few times. The chain links TRBV20-1 to TRBJ1-3; 8 nucleotides line up with TRBD1. CDR3 length equals 14 residues. Trimming at V came to 6 bases and at J to 1 base, leaving 5 bases not matched to a gene. Per germline, CDR1 DFQATT and CDR2 SNEGSKA (reference sequence). As DNA, the CDR3 is TGCAGTGCCGCAACAGGGGGATCTGGAAACACCATATATTTT. As protein: CSAATGGSGNTIYF.

This rearrangement joins TRBV6-2 or TRBV6-3 to TRBJ2-3; 12 nucleotides match TRBD2. The CDR3 is 16 amino acids. V trimming: 8 bases; J trimming: 6 bases; junction bases outside the gene matches: 12. Per the germline V gene, CDR1 is MNHEY and CDR2 is SVGEGT. The DNA of the CDR3 is TGTGCCAGCGCCCTAATCGCTAGCGGGAGGGGGGATACGCAGTATTTT. It translates to CASALIASGRGDTQYF.

The chain uses TRBV7-2 and TRBJ2-3, with 8 positions matching TRBD1. The V segment lost 3 bases and the J segment 3 bases; nucleotides outside the gene matches: 2. This CDR3 comprises 14 residues. Per the germline V gene, CDR1 is SGHTA and CDR2 is FQGNSA. The CDR3 coding sequence is TGTGCCAGCAGCTTGGACAGGGCAACAGATACGCAGTATTTT. Amino acids: CASSLDRATDTQYF.

This chain links TRBV6-4 with TRBJ1-5; D not resolved. The CDR3 covers 14 residues. Trimming took off 6 bases at V and 8 bases at J, with 17 bases between the two ends. Germline values: CDR1 MRHNA, CDR2 SNTAGT. The CDR3 nucleotides read TGTGCCAGCAGAGAAAGCAGTATAATCAAGCCCCAGCATTTT. Encoded protein: CASRESSIIKPQHF.

The chain joins TRBV12-3 or TRBV12-4 to TRBJ1-5; 9 nucleotides match TRBD1. The ends lost 6 bases at V and 7 bases at J; junction bases unmatched: 10. CDR3 length: 15 residues. The CDR3 is CASSPTGGRGQPQHF. Written as DNA, the CDR3 is TGTGCCAGCAGCCCTACAGGGGGCCGGGGCCAGCCCCAGCATTTT.

This clonotype was picked up a small number of times. The chain couples TRBV28 to TRBJ2-2, with 9 bases matching TRBD1. Germline-derived CDR1 and CDR2 are MDHEN and SYDVKM. With V trimmed by 6 bases and J by 6 bases, 8 bases remained unmatched. CDR3 length: 15 residues. The CDR3 region is CASRGPGQGSGELFF. As DNA, the CDR3 is TGTGCCAGCAGGGGCCCAGGACAGGGGTCCGGGGAGCTGTTTTTT.

This chain uses TRBV11-3 with TRBJ2-3; 12 bases are a match to TRBD2. This CDR3 contains 17 residues. With 5 bases clipped from V and 5 bases from J, the junction kept 11 bases outside the gene matches. Germline-derived CDR1 and CDR2 are SGHNT and YENEEA. The CDR3 here is CASSPATRTSGVDTQYF. The CDR3 DNA follows: TGTGCCAGCAGCCCAGCGACTCGGACTAGCGGGGTAGATACGCAGTATTTT. The full variable domain, in which reference TRBV11-3 and TRBJ2-3 provide the parts outside the CDR3, is EAGVVQSPRYKIIEKKQPVAFWCNPISGHNTLYWYLQNLGQGPELLIRYENEEAVDDSQLPKDRFSAERLKGVDSTLKIQPAELGDSAVYLCASSPATRTSGVDTQYFGPGTRLTVL.

This clonotype was counted only a few times. This chain connects TRBV27 to TRBJ1-5; TRBD1 matches 8 bases. Germline trimming cut 4 bases from V and 6 bases from J; bases unmatched to any gene: 8. The CDR3 totals 15 residues. Germline V CDR1 and CDR2: MNHEY, SMNVEV (reference sequence). This chain's CDR3 is CASSSRQGQGQPQHF. DNA of the CDR3: TGTGCCAGCAGTTCCAGACAGGGGCAAGGTCAGCCCCAGCATTTT.

This chain links TRBV2 with TRBJ1-1; a weak D match, TRBD1 (5 bases). V lost 6 bases, J lost 1 base, and 9 bases lay in between. Germline loops: CDR1 SNHLY, CDR2 FYNNEI. The CDR3 totals 13 residues. This chain's CDR3 is CASRSTGNTEAFF. The CDR3, as DNA: TGTGCCAGCAGGTCAACAGGGAACACTGAAGCTTTCTTT.

The chain is built from TRBV6-1 and TRBJ2-2; D call uncertain. Trimming pared 8 bases from V and 1 base from J, leaving 11 bases between. CDR1 MNHNS and CDR2 SASEGT come from the germline V gene. The CDR3 loop spans 14 amino acids. CDR3 nucleotide sequence: TGTGCCAGCTGTGTGTGGGAGAACACCGGGGAGCTGTTTTTT. As protein: CASCVWENTGELFF.

This clonotype was recorded a few times. The rearrangement links TRBV6-2 or TRBV6-3 to TRBJ1-1, with a possible D match to TRBD1 (6 bases). This CDR3 is 15 amino acids long. Trimming left V 9 bases short and J 1 base short, with 18 bases between. Germline V gene data show CDR1 as MNHEY and CDR2 as SVGEGT. The CDR3 bases are TGTGCCAGTAGCTCGATACAGGGAGGGAACACTGAAGCTTTCTTT. This translates into CASSSIQGGNTEAFF.

This clonotype was counted between two and nine times. The chain is built from TRBV21-1 and TRBJ1-2. TRBV21-1 is recorded as a pseudogene. The CDR3 sequence is 16 residues long. In DNA form, the CDR3 reads TGTGCCAGCAGCAACCATCCAGCCACCGCTAACTATGGCTACACCTTC. Its protein product is CASSNHPATANYGYTF.

The rearrangement joins TRBV6-4 to TRBJ2-3; 7 bases fit TRBD2. The V gene's germline CDR1 is MRHNA and CDR2 SNTAGT. This CDR3 is 14 amino acids long. Trimming at V came to 5 bases and at J to 5 bases, leaving 7 bases not matched to a gene. In nucleotides, the CDR3 is TGTGCCAGCAGTAGGGAGGGCCCTGGAGATACGCAGTATTTT. It encodes CASSREGPGDTQYF.

This clonotype has a handful of counts. The rearrangement uses TRBV19 and TRBJ1-2, with D possibly matching TRBD1 (5 bases). V lost 5 bases and J 8 bases, leaving 21 bases between the germline ends. The CDR3 has 15 residues. The V gene's germline CDR1 is LNHDA and CDR2 SQIVND (reference sequence). The CDR3 region is CASSSTPGNWRGYTF. CDR3 DNA sequence: TGTGCCAGTAGTTCAACCCCAGGGAATTGGAGGGGCTACACCTTC.